This T cell receptor (beta chain) is from a study of CD8 T cells in ankylosing spondylitis. Study results and limitations: Past research had described some motif variants in reactive arthritis synovial fluid and blood. Relatively rare in peripheral blood, disease-linked clones were also CD8+. Significant enrichment of disease-linked clones was reportedly seen in matched ankylosing spondylitis synovial fluid.

The CDR3 spans 14 residues. Germline-derived CDR1 and CDR2 are MNHEY and SMNVEV (reference sequence). Trimming took off 3 bases at V and 7 bases at J, with 13 bases between the two ends. Molecular-barcoded quantitative 5'-RACE produced these TCR beta libraries. TCRdb called the 5' RACE reads again in MiXCR, with one record for every CDR3 protein. The repertoire holds approximately 250,000 distinct CDR3 sequences, with around 32% as singletons. On this clonotype itself: Its antigen is still unknown.

Sequencing input: blood, either unsorted or a sorted T cell fraction (not recorded which). This receptor was taken from a male donor with ankylosing spondylitis or in good health (not recorded which). The chain employs TRBV27 and TRBJ1-5, with D unclear. The CDR3 sequence is CASSFNGEGQPQHF. CDR3 bases: TGTGCCAGCAGTTTCAACGGGGAGGGACAGCCCCAGCATTTT.